Below are 19 T cell receptor beta chains sequenced from a single sample in a study of early T cells in non-severe SARS-CoV-2 infection listed by TCRdb under 2021. Receptor amplification or capture employed 5' RACE. Sequencing was carried out with a NextSeq 500. TCRdb reprocessing: public reads trimmed at Q25 with fastp, clones called with MiXCR, in-frame beta chains kept. Merged by CDR3 protein, the rows form single entries marked with the most common genes and DNA. The sample data list some 71,000 distinct CDR3 sequences, and roughly 15% of these were observed just once. The ten top clones hold around 15% of the sample. Sequencing used whole blood. The receptors originated from an adult who was a healthcare worker with PCR-confirmed SARS-CoV-2 infection or an uninfected control (not recorded which).

This clonotype has a count of ten or more. V is TRBV7-8 and J is TRBJ2-5; 7 bases agree with TRBD1. V lost 5 bases to trimming and J lost 7 bases; unmatched junction nucleotides: 10. The germline CDR1 and CDR2 sequences are SGHVS and FQNEAQ. CDR3 length equals 14 residues. Here the CDR3 reads CASSPTGTKGTQYF. CDR3 coding DNA: TGTGCCAGCAGCCCGACAGGGACCAAGGGGACCCAGTACTTC. The full variable domain, its missing parts supplied by reference TRBV7-8 and TRBJ2-5, is GAGVSQSPRYKVAKRGQDVALRCDPISGHVSLFWYQQALGQGPEFLTYFQNEAQLDKSGLPSDRFFAERPEGSVSTLKIQRTQQEDSAVYLCASSPTGTKGTQYFGPGTRLLVL.

Many counts were recorded for this clonotype. The chain carries TRBV7-9 and TRBJ1-2; perhaps TRBD1 as D (5 bases). Trimming removed 6 bases at V and 4 bases at J, with 9 bases between. The V gene's germline CDR1 is SEHNR and CDR2 FQNEAQ (reference sequence). This CDR3 is 12 amino acids long. The CDR3: CASRAGSYGYTF. The DNA of the CDR3 is TGTGCCAGCAGGGCAGGGAGCTATGGCTACACCTTC.

This clonotype came up a few times. The gene calls are TRBV5-4 and TRBJ2-1, with 8 positions matching TRBD2. The CDR3 has 16 residues. Trimming removed 6 bases from V and 0 bases from J; junction bases left unmatched: 8. CDR1 is SGHNT and CDR2 is YYREEE in the germline V gene (reference sequence). CDR3 region: CASTYPGGSSYNEQFF. DNA for the CDR3: TGTGCCAGCACCTATCCGGGGGGGAGCTCCTACAATGAGCAGTTCTTC.

The chain carries TRBV6-2 or TRBV6-3 and TRBJ1-6, with D tentatively TRBD1 (6 bases). There are 13 residues in the CDR3. The germline gives CDR1 MNHEY, CDR2 SVGEGT. The DNA of the CDR3 is TGTGCGACTCTACAGGGATTTCGGTCACCCCTCCACTTT. Encoded protein: CATLQGFRSPLHF.

The J gene is TRBJ2-2, the V gene TRBV7-9; a weak D match, TRBD1 (6 bases). The germline CDR1 and CDR2 sequences are SEHNR and FQNEAQ (reference sequence). The length of the CDR3 is 14 residues. The V end was cut by 4 bases, the J end by 2 bases, with 8 bases between. The CDR3 loop is CASSYGTNTGELFF. CDR3 nucleotide sequence: TGTGCCAGCAGCTACGGGACAAACACCGGGGAGCTGTTTTTT.

This clonotype appeared many times. This chain connects TRBV5-1 to TRBJ1-6, with TRBD1 as a possible D gene (5 bases). Germline-derived CDR1 and CDR2 are SGHRS and YFSETQ. V was trimmed by 0 bases and J by 6 bases, leaving 10 bases between them. This CDR3 region has 15 residues. The CDR3 loop is CASSLAGGTNSPLHF. The CDR3 DNA reads as TGCGCCAGCAGCTTGGCCGGGGGAACTAATTCACCCCTCCACTTT.

In its sample, this clonotype was seen a few times. V is TRBV7-9 and J is TRBJ2-3, with 7 nucleotides matching TRBD1. Looked up from germline, CDR1 is SEHNR and CDR2 is FQNEAQ (reference sequence). With V trimmed by 5 bases and J by 0 bases, 8 bases remained unmatched. The CDR3 sequence is 16 residues long. CDR3 bases: TGTGCCAGCAGCCCAGGACAGGCCCTAAGCACAGATACGCAGTATTTT. As protein: CASSPGQALSTDTQYF. Based on the CDR3 plus reference TRBV7-9 and TRBJ2-3, the full variable domain is DTGVSQNPRHKITKRGQNVTFRCDPISEHNRLYWYRQTLGQGPEFLTYFQNEAQLEKSRLLSDRFSAERPKGSFSTLEIQRTEQGDSAMYLCASSPGQALSTDTQYFGPGTRLTVL.

The chain is built from TRBV7-7 and TRBJ2-2, with D hard to call. The germline V gene encodes CDR1 SSHAT and CDR2 FNYEAQ (reference sequence). The CDR3 runs to 15 residues. The V end lost 1 base, the J end lost 0 bases, and 6 bases lay between the germline ends. In DNA form, the CDR3 reads TGTGCCAGCAGCTTAGACAGCGCGAACACCGGGGAGCTGTTTTTT. Protein: CASSLDSANTGELFF.

The genes are TRBV7-3 and TRBJ2-7; 7 bases line up with TRBD1. This CDR3 has 15 residues. V lost 1 base to trimming and J lost 3 bases; unmatched junction nucleotides: 6. Germline V gives CDR1 SGHTA, CDR2 FQGTGA. The DNA of the CDR3 is TGTGCCAGCAGCTTAAGCCCCGGGACAGACTACGAGCAGTACTTC. Its protein is CASSLSPGTDYEQYF.

The chain joins TRBV5-5 to TRBJ1-2; tentative D call: TRBD1 (6 bases). The CDR3 sequence is 13 residues long. From germline, CDR1 is SGHKS and CDR2 YYEKEE (reference sequence). V shed 3 bases and J shed 5 bases, with 11 bases lying between them. CDR3 region: CASSSTGYYGYTF. CDR3 sequence (DNA): TGTGCCAGCAGCTCGACAGGCTATTATGGCTACACCTTC.

The chain couples TRBV7-6 to TRBJ2-2; D is ambiguous. Germline loops: CDR1 SGHVS, CDR2 FNYEAQ. The CDR3 totals 13 residues. V lost 2 bases and J 7 bases, leaving 8 bases between the germline ends. The CDR3 region is CASSLSWGGELFF. The CDR3 DNA reads TGTGCCAGCAGCTTATCCTGGGGCGGGGAGCTGTTTTTT.

This chain connects TRBV20-1 to TRBJ1-2; no definite D call. This CDR3 is 8 amino acids long. The V gene's germline CDR1 is DFQATT and CDR2 SNEGSKA (reference sequence). V lost 1 base and J lost 9, with 0 bases in between. The DNA for the CDR3 is TGCAGTGCTAGAGGCTACACCTTC. Amino acid sequence: CSARGYTF.

Ten or more counts support this clonotype. J is TRBJ2-1 and V is TRBV29-1, with D unclear. Germline CDR1 SQVTM, CDR2 ANQGSEA. V gave up 4 bases and J gave up 6 bases, with 7 bases separating them. The CDR3 totals 11 residues. The CDR3 here is CSVGSVNEQFF. The CDR3 region has the DNA TGCAGCGTTGGCAGCGTCAATGAGCAGTTCTTC.

This chain joins TRBV7-6 and TRBJ2-2; D is unclear. Per germline, CDR1 SGHVS and CDR2 FNYEAQ. Trimming took 3 bases from V and 3 from J, leaving 17 bases between them. The CDR3 covers 17 residues. CDR3 sequence: CASSFQPGSSDTGELFF. The CDR3 DNA follows: TGTGCCAGCAGCTTCCAGCCCGGATCTTCAGACACCGGGGAGCTGTTTTTT.

V usage is TRBV28 and J usage is TRBJ2-5; D not resolved. Germline values: CDR1 MDHEN, CDR2 SYDVKM. Trimming took 7 bases from V and 4 from J, leaving 10 bases between them. The CDR3 length is 12 residues. CDR3 loop: CASMDGLETQYF. The CDR3 DNA reads TGTGCCAGCATGGACGGGTTAGAGACCCAGTACTTC.

This clonotype was picked up many times. J is TRBJ1-5 and V is TRBV20-1; 7 bases align to TRBD1. Germline V lookup: CDR1 DFQATT, CDR2 SNEGSKA (reference sequence). V lost 0 bases and J lost 5; bases outside the gene matches: 7. The CDR3 spans 15 residues. CDR3 in DNA: TGCAGTGCTAGAGATTTCCAGGGGGAGTATCAGCCCCAGCATTTT. Protein: CSARDFQGEYQPQHF.

In this sample, this clonotype turned up a few times. The CDR3 loop is CASSPMTGDDYGYTF. The CDR3 DNA reads TGTGCCAGCAGCCCGATGACTGGGGATGACTATGGCTACACCTTC. V is TRBV5-4 and J is TRBJ1-2; D is ambiguous. CDR3 length: 15 residues. V lost 4 bases, J lost 3 bases, and 16 bases lay in between. Germline V gives CDR1 SGHNT, CDR2 YYREEE (reference sequence).

This clonotype was seen only a few times. The genes are TRBV6-2 or TRBV6-3 and TRBJ2-7; 8 bases agree with TRBD1. V was clipped by 6 bases and J by 1 base; unmatched bases: 8. The CDR3 covers 15 residues. Germline CDR1 reads MNHEY; CDR2 reads SVGEGT. This CDR3 is CASSNVRDRSYEQYF. The CDR3 nucleotides read TGTGCCAGCAGCAACGTCCGGGACAGGTCCTACGAGCAGTACTTC.

This clonotype was picked up many times. The chain has TRBV6-2 or TRBV6-3 and TRBJ1-5; tentative D call: TRBD1 (6 bases). The V and J ends lost 0 bases and 0 bases respectively, with 21 bases between them. This CDR3 contains 20 residues. Germline CDR1 reads MNHEY; CDR2 reads SVGEGT. This chain's CDR3 is CASSYSRTPGQHYSNQPQHF. DNA of the CDR3: TGTGCCAGCAGTTACTCCCGTACGCCGGGACAACATTATAGCAATCAGCCCCAGCATTTT.